The rows below give T cell receptor beta chains drawn from one sample of a study of blood T cell repertoires in COVID-19. The protocol was immunoSEQ multiplex PCR, while the TCRdb copy is restricted to in-frame clones and leaves out a portion. This repertoire shows around 83,000 clones, more than 75% found once; its top ten account for approximately 8.1%. The sample taken for sequencing was peripheral blood. These receptors were taken from an elderly man with active or convalescent COVID-19. Each CDR3 is given with its conserved first and last residue. The D gene is left open where the match is weak. Some rows have no size entry. The others give once, few or many, or a class for an expanded clone.

V gene,J gene,D gene,clone size,CDR3 DNA,CDR3 protein
TRBV5-1,TRBJ2-5,TRBD2,once,TGCGCCAGCAGAGCAACCGGGACTAGTGTTGAGACCCAGTACTTC,CASRATGTSVETQYF
TRBV7-7,TRBJ2-1,NA,NA,TGTGCCAGCAGCTTAGGACCAGGCGGGACGAATGAGCAGTTCTTC,CASSLGPGGTNEQFF
TRBV4-1,TRBJ2-2,TRBD2,NA,TGCGCCAGCAGCCAATATACTAGCGGGAGGGACCAAGAGCTGTTTTTT,CASSQYTSGRDQELFF
TRBV19,TRBJ1-1,NA,NA,TGTGCCAGTAAGGGGGGGGTTGAAGCTTTCTTT,CASKGGVEAFF
TRBV5-1,TRBJ1-5,TRBD1,NA,TGCGCCAGCAGACCGGGACAGGGGGCAATAAATCAGCCCCAGCATTTT,CASRPGQGAINQPQHF
TRBV11-2,TRBJ2-1,NA,NA,TGTGCCAGCAGCTTAGGGGGAAATAGCGTGGGTGAGCAGTTCTTC,CASSLGGNSVGEQFF
TRBV19,TRBJ2-5,TRBD1,NA,TGTGCCAGTAGTCTCAATTCTCAACGGACAGGGTTAAGGACCCAGTACTTC,CASSLNSQRTGLRTQYF
TRBV5-1,TRBJ1-1,TRBD1,NA,TGCGCCAGCAGCGCAGGACAGGGGGCGAACACTGAAGCTTTCTTT,CASSAGQGANTEAFF
TRBV6-5,TRBJ1-2,TRBD1,NA,TGTGCCAGCAATTACAGGGGGCGCGACGGCTACACCTTC,CASNYRGRDGYTF
TRBV5-1,TRBJ2-6,NA,NA,TGCGCCAGCAGCCCGAGCTTCTCTGGGGCCAACGTCCTGACTTTC,CASSPSFSGANVLTF
TRBV2,TRBJ1-6,NA,NA,TGTGCCAGCAGGACAGAGGTAGGAATGTGGAGCTCCTATAATTCACCCCTCCACTTT,CASRTEVGMWSSYNSPLHF
TRBV4-1,TRBJ2-3,TRBD2,NA,TGCGCCAGCAGCCAAGGCGGACTAGCGGGGGGCACAGATACGCAGTATTTT,CASSQGGLAGGTDTQYF
TRBV28,TRBJ1-3,NA,once,TGTGCCAGCCTTCAGAATCCCGACACCATATATTTT,CASLQNPDTIYF
TRBV18,TRBJ2-2,NA,NA,TGTGCCAGCTCATCCAAGATAGCCGCGAACACCGGGGAGCTGTTTTTT,CASSSKIAANTGELFF
TRBV5-1,TRBJ2-2,NA,NA,TGCGCCAGCAGCCTGCTACAGGGATCCGGGGAGCTGTTTTTT,CASSLLQGSGELFF
TRBV18,TRBJ2-3,TRBD2,NA,TGTGCCAGCTCACTCCGAGCGGGAGACCACGATACGCAGTATTTT,CASSLRAGDHDTQYF
TRBV2,TRBJ1-5,NA,NA,TGTGCCAGCAGTGAGGGCCGGGGGAATCAGCCCCAGCATTTT,CASSEGRGNQPQHF
TRBV4-1,TRBJ2-4,TRBD2,NA,TGCGCCAGCAGCCTCCCGGGGGGGGCCAAAAACATTCAGTACTTC,CASSLPGGAKNIQYF
TRBV4-1,TRBJ1-1,NA,NA,TGCGCCAGCAGCCGCCCGGAGGTCGCCAACACTGAAGCTTTCTTT,CASSRPEVANTEAFF
TRBV11-2,TRBJ1-1,NA,NA,TGTGCCAGCAGCCCCGGACTGGGGTACACTGAAGCTTTCTTT,CASSPGLGYTEAFF
TRBV6-5,TRBJ1-6,TRBD1,NA,TGTGCCACCCCAGGGGGTAGCTCCTATAATTCACCCCTCCACTTT,CATPGGSSYNSPLHF
TRBV6-5,TRBJ2-1,TRBD2,NA,TGTGCCAGCAGTTGGACTAGCGGGAGCGGTAATGAGCAGTTCTTC,CASSWTSGSGNEQFF
TRBV4-1,TRBJ1-2,TRBD1,NA,TGCGCCAGCAGCCAAGATGGAAGGGGGCTTCAGTCGTTTAACTATGGCTACACCTTC,CASSQDGRGLQSFNYGYTF
TRBV6-2/TRBV6-3,TRBJ1-5,NA,NA,TGTGCCAGCAGTTACACAATAGCGGACTTCAGCAATCAGCCCCAGCATTTT,CASSYTIADFSNQPQHF
TRBV11-2,TRBJ2-1,TRBD1,NA,TGTGCCAGCAGCCTCCGCGACAGGGATGATGAGCAGTTCTTC,CASSLRDRDDEQFF
TRBV3-1/TRBV3-2,TRBJ2-5,TRBD2,NA,TGTGCCAGCAGCCCAGTGCGGGGGGTAAGCCGCTACCAAGAGACCCAGTACTTC,CASSPVRGVSRYQETQYF
TRBV6-2/TRBV6-3,TRBJ1-1,NA,NA,TGTGCCAGCAGTTACTCGAAACAGAGAAACTTGAACACTGAAGCTTTCTTT,CASSYSKQRNLNTEAFF
TRBV6-5,TRBJ1-2,NA,NA,TGTGCCAGCAGCCCCCCCGGGGAGTGGTATGGCTACACCTTC,CASSPPGEWYGYTF
TRBV10-2,TRBJ2-1,NA,NA,TGCGCCAATACTAACTGGAAGGTTTACAATGAGCAGTTCTTC,CANTNWKVYNEQFF
TRBV5-1,TRBJ1-2,TRBD1,NA,TGCGCCAGCAGCCCCCCGGGACAGGGTAGTCGCTACACCTTC,CASSPPGQGSRYTF
TRBV18,TRBJ1-5,NA,NA,TGTGCCAGCTCAGAGAGACAGGATAGCAATCAGCCCCAGCATTTT,CASSERQDSNQPQHF
TRBV6-6,TRBJ1-5,TRBD1,NA,TGTGCCAGCAGTCGGCAGGGGGCGCCGGGCGGCAATCAGCCCCAGCATTTT,CASSRQGAPGGNQPQHF
TRBV10-3,TRBJ1-2,NA,NA,TGTGCCATCAGTGAGCCCTCAAGAGGCGGCTACACCTTC,CAISEPSRGGYTF
TRBV10-3,TRBJ2-1,TRBD2,NA,TGTGCCATCAGTGAGTCGCTAGCGGGGGCCTACAATGAGCAGTTCTTC,CAISESLAGAYNEQFF